This T cell receptor (beta chain) stems from a study of control samples from healthy donors and cancer patients. This table comes from immunoSEQ multiplex PCR, and its TCRdb copy is limited to in-frame clones, with some not included. The sample holds approximately 100,000 clones; around nine tenths are singletons and the top ten take over 3%. This CDR3 comprises 16 residues. Trimming removed 2 bases at V and 0 bases at J, with 11 bases between. Germline CDR1 and CDR2: SGHRS and YFSETQ. V is TRBV5-1 and J is TRBJ2-2; D tentatively fits TRBD1 or TRBD2 (6 bases each). Sample: blood. The sequence was collected from a young woman in good health. Here the CDR3 DNA reads TGCGCCAGCAGCTTTAACGGGGGCCCGAACACCGGGGAGCTGTTTTTT. It encodes CASSFNGGPNTGELFF.